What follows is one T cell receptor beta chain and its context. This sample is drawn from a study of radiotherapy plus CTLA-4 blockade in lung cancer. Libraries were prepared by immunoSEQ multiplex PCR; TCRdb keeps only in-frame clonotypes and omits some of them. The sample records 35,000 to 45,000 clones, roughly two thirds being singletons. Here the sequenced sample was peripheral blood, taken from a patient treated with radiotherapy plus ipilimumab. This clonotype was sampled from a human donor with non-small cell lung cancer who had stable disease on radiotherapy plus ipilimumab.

DNA for the CDR3: TGTGCCAGCAGTGAATTGGACAGGGCCGATGAAAAACTGTTTTTT. Amino acids: CASSELDRADEKLFF. This rearrangement joins TRBV25-1 to TRBJ1-4, with 8 nucleotides matching TRBD1. V lost 1 base to trimming and J lost 6 bases; unmatched junction nucleotides: 4. This CDR3 spans 15 amino acids. CDR1 and CDR2 (germline): MGHDK, SYGVNS.